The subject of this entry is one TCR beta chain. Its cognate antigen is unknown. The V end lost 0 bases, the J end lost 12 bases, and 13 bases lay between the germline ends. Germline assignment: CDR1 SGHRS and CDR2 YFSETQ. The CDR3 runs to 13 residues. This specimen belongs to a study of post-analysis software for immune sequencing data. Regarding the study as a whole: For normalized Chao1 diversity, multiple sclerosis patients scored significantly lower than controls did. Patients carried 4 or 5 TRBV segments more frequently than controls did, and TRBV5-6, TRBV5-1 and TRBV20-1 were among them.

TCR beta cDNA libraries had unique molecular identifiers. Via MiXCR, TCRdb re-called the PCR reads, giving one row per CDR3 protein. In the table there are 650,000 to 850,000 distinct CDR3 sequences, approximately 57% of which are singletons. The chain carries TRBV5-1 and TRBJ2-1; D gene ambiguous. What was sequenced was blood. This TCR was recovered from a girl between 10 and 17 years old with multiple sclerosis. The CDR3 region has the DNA TGCGCCAGCAGCTTGGACGCTCCCCCTGGGCAGTTCTTC. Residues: CASSLDAPPGQFF. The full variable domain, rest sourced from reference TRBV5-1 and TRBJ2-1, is KAGVTQTPRYLIKTRGQQVTLSCSPISGHRSVSWYQQTPGQGLQFLFEYFSETQRNKGNFPGRFSGRQFSNSRSEMNVSTLELGDSALYLCASSLDAPPGQFFGPGTRLTVL.